This T cell receptor (beta chain) emerged from a study of blood T cells in healthy people across ages. Study-wide background: For every two T cells, template switching captured about one barcoded beta molecule. Whole-study results and caveats: In long-lived donors, naive CD4+ cell counts and diversity exceeded those of aged donors. Considered underestimates were the diversity estimates obtained from one million T cells.

A second PCR, run for roughly 7 to 12 cycles, used a sample-barcoded 5' primer plus a J-beta primer mix. Each CDR3 protein is one row after TCRdb ran MiXCR on the 5' RACE reads. The sample has 1 million or so distinct CDR3 sequences, 35% to 55% seen once; the top ten hold 18%. V shed 6 bases and J shed 12 bases, with 6 bases lying between them. The CDR3 extends over 8 amino acids. CDR1 and CDR2 (germline): SQVTM, ANQGSEA. This clonotype has a handful of counts. Antigen unknown. The sample comprised blood. The J gene is TRBJ2-1, the V gene TRBV29-1; D is possibly TRBD2 (6 bases). The clonotype originates from a woman aged 60 to 75 in good health. The CDR3 nucleotides read TGCAGCGTGGGGGGGCAGTTCTTC. It encodes CSVGGQFF.